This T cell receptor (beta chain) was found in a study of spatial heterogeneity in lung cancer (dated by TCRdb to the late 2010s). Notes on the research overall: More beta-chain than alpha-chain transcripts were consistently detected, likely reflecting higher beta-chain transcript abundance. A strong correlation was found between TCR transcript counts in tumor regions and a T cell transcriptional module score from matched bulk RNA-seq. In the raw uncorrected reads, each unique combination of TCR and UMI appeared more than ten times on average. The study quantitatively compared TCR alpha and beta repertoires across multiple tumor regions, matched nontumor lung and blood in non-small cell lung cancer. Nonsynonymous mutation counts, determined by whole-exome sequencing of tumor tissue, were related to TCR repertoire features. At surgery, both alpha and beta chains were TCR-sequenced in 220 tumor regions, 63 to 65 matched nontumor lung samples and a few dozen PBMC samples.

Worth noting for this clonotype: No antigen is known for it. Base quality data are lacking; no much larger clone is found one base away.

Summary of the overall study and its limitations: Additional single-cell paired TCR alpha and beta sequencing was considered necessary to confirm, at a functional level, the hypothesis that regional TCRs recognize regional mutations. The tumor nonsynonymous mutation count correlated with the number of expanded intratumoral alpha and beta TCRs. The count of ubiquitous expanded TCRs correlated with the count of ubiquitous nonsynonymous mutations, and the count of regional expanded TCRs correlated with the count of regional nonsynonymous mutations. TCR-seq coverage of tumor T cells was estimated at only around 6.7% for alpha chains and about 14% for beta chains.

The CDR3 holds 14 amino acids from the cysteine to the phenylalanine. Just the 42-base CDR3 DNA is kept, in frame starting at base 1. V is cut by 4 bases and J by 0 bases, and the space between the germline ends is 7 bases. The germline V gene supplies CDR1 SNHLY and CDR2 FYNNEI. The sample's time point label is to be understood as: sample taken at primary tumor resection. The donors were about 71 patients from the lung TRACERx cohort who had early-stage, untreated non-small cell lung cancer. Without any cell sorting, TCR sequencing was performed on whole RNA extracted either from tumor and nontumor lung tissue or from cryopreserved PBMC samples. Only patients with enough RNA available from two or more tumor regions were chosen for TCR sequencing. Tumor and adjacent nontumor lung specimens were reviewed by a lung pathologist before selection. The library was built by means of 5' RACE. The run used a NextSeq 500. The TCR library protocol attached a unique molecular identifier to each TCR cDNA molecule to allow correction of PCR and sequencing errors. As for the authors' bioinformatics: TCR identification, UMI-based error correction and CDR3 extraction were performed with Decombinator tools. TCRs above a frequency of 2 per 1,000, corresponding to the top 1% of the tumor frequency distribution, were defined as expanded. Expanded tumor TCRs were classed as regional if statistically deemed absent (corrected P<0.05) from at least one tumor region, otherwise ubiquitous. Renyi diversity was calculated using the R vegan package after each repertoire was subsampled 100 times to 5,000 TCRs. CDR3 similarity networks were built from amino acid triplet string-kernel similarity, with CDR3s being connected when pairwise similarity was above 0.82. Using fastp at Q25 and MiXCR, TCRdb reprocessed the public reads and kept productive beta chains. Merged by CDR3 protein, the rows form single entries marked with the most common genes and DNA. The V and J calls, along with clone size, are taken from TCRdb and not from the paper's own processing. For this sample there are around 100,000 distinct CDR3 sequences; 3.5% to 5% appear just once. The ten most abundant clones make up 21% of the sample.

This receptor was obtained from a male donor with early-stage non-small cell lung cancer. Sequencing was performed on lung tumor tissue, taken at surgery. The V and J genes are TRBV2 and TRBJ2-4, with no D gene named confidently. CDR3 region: CASSGHGAKNIQYF. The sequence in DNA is TGTGCCAGCAGTGGGCACGGAGCCAAAAACATTCAGTACTTC.